This paragraph reports one T cell receptor (beta chain). This sample was included in a study of regulatory T cells in long-lasting Graves disease. Researchers made TCR beta libraries by using iRepertoire HTBI primers and running Arm-PCR on CDR3 regions. In TCRdb, the multiplex PCR reads were re-called with MiXCR into one record per CDR3 protein. The sample lists approximately 210,000 distinct CDR3 sequences; around 19% were seen once. The CDR3 length is 16 residues. The V end lost 7 bases, the J end lost 0 bases, and 16 bases lay between the germline ends. Time point indicated: newly diagnosed GD, antithyroid drugs for less than 3 months. Making the TCR library involved RNA that had been extracted from PBMCs.

The source of this sequence is a female donor with Graves disease. The gene calls are TRBV12-3 or TRBV12-4 and TRBJ1-3; D may be TRBD1 (5 bases). The material was peripheral blood mononuclear cells (PBMCs), obtained at new diagnosis, from a patient treated with antithyroid drugs. The CDR3 sequence is CASTKEDTLSGNTIYF. The CDR3 DNA reads as TGTGCCAGCACCAAGGAGGACACCCTCTCTGGAAACACCATATATTTT.